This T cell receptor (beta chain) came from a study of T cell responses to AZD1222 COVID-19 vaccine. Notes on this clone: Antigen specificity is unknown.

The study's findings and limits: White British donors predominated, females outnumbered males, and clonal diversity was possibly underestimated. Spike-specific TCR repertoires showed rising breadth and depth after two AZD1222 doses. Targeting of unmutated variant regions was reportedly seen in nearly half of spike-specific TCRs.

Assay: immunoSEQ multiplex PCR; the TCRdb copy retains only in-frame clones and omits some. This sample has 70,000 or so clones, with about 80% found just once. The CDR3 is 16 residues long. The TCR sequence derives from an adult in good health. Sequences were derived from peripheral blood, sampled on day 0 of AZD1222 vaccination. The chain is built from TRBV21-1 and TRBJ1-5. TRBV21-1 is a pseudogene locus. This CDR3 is CASSKREVVSNQPQHF. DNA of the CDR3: TGTGCCAGCAGCAAACGGGAGGTGGTCAGCAATCAGCCCCAGCATTTT.